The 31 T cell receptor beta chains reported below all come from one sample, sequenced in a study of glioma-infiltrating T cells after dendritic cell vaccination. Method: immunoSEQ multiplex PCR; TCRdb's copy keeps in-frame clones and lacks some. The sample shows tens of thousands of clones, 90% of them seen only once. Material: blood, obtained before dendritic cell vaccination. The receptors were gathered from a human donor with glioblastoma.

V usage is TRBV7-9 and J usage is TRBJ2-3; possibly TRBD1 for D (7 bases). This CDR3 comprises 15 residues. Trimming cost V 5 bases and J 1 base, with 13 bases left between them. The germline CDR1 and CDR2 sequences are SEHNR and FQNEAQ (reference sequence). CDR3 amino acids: CASSPAGTGTDTQYF. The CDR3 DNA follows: TGTGCCAGCAGCCCCGCGGGGACAGGCACAGATACGCAGTATTTT.

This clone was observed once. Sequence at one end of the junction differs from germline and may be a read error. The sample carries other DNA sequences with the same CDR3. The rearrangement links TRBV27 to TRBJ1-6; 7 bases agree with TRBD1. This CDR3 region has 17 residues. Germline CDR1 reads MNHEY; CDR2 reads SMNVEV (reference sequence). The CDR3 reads CASSFQGRGGYNSPLHF. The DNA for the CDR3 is TGTGCCAGCAGTTTCCAAGGACGAGGGGGCTATAATTCCCCCCTCCACTTT.

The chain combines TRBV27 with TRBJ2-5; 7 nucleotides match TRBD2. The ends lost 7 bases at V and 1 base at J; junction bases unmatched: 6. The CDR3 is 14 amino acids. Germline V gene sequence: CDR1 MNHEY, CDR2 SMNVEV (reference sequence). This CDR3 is CASKGRGSQETQYF. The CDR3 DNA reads TGTGCCAGCAAAGGGCGGGGGAGCCAAGAGACCCAGTACTTC.

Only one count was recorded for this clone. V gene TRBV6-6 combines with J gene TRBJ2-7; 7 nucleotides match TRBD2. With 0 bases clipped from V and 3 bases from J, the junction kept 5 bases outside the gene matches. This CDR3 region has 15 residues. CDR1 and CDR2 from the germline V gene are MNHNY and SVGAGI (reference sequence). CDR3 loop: CASSYSTGLDYEQYF. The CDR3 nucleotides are TGTGCCAGCAGTTACTCAACCGGACTAGACTACGAGCAGTACTTC.

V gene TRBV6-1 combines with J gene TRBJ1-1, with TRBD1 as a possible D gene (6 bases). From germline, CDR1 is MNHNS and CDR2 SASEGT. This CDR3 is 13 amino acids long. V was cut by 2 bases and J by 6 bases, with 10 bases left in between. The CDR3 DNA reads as TGTGCCAGCAGTGAATCAGGGGACCCTGAAGCTTTCTTT. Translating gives CASSESGDPEAFF.

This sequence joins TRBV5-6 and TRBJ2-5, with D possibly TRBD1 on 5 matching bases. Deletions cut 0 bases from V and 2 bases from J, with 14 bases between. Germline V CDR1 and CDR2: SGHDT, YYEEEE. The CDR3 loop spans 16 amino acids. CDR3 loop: CASSLGAGIRQETQYF. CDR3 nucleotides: TGTGCCAGCAGCTTGGGCGCAGGGATAAGGCAAGAGACCCAGTACTTC.

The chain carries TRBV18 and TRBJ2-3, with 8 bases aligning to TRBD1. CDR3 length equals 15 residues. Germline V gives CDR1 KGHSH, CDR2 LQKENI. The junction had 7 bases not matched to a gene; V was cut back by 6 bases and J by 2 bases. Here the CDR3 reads CASSRQGHNTDTQYF. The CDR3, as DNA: TGTGCCAGCTCTCGACAGGGGCACAACACAGATACGCAGTATTTT.

The CDR3 reads CASSLEARGGQETQYF. Written as DNA, the CDR3 is TGCGCCAGCAGCTTGGAGGCCCGGGGAGGGCAAGAGACCCAGTACTTC. The V gene is TRBV5-1, the J gene TRBJ2-5, with 7 bases matching TRBD2. The CDR3 has 16 amino acids. Germline CDR1 and CDR2: SGHRS and YFSETQ. Trimming at V came to 0 bases and at J to 2 bases, leaving 7 bases not matched to a gene.

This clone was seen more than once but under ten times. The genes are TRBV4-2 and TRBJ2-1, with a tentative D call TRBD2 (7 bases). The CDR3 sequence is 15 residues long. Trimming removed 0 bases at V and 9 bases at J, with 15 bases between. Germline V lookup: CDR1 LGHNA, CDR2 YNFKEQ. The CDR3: CASSQDLRGGTEQFF. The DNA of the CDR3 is TGTGCCAGCAGCCAAGATTTGAGGGGGGGGACTGAGCAGTTCTTC.

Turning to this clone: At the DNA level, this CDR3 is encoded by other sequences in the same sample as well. CDR3 in DNA: TGTGCCAGCAGCGTGGGAGCGGGAAACCAAGAGACCCAGTACTTC. Translation gives CASSVGAGNQETQYF. This chain uses TRBV9 with TRBJ2-5, with 7 positions matching TRBD2. The CDR3 sequence is 15 residues long. Trimming removed 2 bases from V and 0 bases from J; junction bases left unmatched: 4. Germline V CDR1 and CDR2: SGDLS, YYNGEE.

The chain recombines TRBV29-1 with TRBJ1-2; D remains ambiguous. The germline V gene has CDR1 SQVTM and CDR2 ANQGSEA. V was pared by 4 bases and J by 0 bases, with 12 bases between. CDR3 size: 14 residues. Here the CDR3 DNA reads TGCAGCGTTGGGGTTGCAGGAACTAACTATGGCTACACCTTC. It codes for CSVGVAGTNYGYTF. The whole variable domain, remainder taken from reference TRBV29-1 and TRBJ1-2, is SAVISQKPSRDICQRGTSLTIQCQVDSQVTMMFWYRQQPGQSLTLIATANQGSEATYESGFVIDKFPISRPNLTFSTLTVSNMSPEDSSIYLCSVGVAGTNYGYTFGSGTRLTVV.

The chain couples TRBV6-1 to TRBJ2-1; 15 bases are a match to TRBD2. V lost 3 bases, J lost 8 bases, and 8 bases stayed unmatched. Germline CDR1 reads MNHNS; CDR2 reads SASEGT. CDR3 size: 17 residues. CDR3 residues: CASSEAGLAGGLDEQFF. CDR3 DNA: TGTGCCAGCAGTGAGGCGGGACTAGCGGGGGGCCTTGATGAGCAGTTCTTC.

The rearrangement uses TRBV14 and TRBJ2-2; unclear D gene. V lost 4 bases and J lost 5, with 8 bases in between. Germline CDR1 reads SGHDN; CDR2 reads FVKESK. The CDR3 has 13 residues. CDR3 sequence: CASSPSITGELFF. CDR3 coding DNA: TGTGCCAGCAGCCCTAGTATTACCGGGGAGCTGTTTTTT.

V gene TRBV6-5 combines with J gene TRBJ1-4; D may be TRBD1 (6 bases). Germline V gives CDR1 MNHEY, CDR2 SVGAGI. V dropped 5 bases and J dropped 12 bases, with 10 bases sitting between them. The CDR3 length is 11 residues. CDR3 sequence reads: CASSTQGQLFF. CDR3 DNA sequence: TGTGCCAGCAGTACGCAGGGGCAACTGTTTTTT.

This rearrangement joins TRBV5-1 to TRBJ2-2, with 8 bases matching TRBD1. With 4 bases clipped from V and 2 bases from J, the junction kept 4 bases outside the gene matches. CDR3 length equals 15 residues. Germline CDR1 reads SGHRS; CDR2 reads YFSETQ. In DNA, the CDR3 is TGCGCCAGCAGCCCCGGACAGGGAAACACCGGGGAGCTGTTTTTT. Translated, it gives CASSPGQGNTGELFF.

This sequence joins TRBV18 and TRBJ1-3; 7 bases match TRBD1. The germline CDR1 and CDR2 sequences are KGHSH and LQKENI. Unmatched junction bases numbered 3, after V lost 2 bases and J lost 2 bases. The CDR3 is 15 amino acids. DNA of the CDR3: TGTGCCAGCTCACCAAGGGGGCGAGCTGGAAACACCATATATTTT. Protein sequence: CASSPRGRAGNTIYF. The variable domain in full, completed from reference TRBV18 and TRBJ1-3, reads NAGVMQNPRHLVRRRGQEARLRCSPMKGHSHVYWYRQLPEEGLKFMVYLQKENIIDESGMPKERFSAEFPKEGPSILRIQQVVRGDSAAYFCASSPRGRAGNTIYFGEGSWLTVV.

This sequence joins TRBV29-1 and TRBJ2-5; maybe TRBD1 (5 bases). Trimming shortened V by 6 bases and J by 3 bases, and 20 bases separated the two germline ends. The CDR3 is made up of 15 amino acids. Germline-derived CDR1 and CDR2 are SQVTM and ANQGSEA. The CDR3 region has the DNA TGCAGCGTAATCCTTCTCAGGGCTCTTAAAGAGACCCAGTACTTC. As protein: CSVILLRALKETQYF.

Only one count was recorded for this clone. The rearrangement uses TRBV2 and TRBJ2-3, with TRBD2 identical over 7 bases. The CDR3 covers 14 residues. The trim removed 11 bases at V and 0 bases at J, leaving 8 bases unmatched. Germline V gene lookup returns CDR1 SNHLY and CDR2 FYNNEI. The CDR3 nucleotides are TGTGCCGGTAATAGCGGGTTTAGCACAGATACGCAGTATTTT. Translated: CAGNSGFSTDTQYF.

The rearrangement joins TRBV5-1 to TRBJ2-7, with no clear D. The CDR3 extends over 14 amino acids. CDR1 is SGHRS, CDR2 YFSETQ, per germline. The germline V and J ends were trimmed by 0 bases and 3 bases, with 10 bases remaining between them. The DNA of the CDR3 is TGCGCCAGCAGCTTGGATCTTCGGAGCTACGAGCAGTACTTC. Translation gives CASSLDLRSYEQYF.

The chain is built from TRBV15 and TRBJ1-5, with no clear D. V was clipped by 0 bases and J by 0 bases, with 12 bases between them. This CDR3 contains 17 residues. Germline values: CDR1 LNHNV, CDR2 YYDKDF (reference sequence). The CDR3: CATSREAAGFSNQPQHF. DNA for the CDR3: TGTGCCACCAGCAGAGAGGCCGCGGGGTTTAGCAATCAGCCCCAGCATTTT. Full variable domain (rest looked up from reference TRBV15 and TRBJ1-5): DAMVIQNPRYQVTQFGKPVTLSCSQTLNHNVMYWYQQKSSQAPKLLFHYYDKDFNNEADTPDNFQSRRPNTSFCFLDIRSPGLGDTAMYLCATSREAAGFSNQPQHFGDGTRLSIL.

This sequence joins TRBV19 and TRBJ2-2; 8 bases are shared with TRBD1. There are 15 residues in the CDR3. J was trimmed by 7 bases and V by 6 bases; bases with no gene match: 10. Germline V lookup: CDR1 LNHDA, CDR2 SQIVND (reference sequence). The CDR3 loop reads CASRSWTGRGGELFF. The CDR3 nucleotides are TGTGCCAGTAGATCGTGGACAGGGCGGGGCGGGGAGCTGTTTTTT.

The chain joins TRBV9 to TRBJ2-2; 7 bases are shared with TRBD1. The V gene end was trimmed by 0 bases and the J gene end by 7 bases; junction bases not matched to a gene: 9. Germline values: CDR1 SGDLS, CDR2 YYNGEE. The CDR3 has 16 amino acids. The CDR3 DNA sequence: TGTGCCAGCAGCGTAGGGACAGGCCTTTTGGGCGGGGAGCTGTTTTTT. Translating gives CASSVGTGLLGGELFF. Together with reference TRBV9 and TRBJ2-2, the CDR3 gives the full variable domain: DSGVTQTPKHLITATGQRVTLRCSPRSGDLSVYWYQQSLDQGLQFLIQYYNGEERAKGNILERFSAQQFPDLHSELNLSSLELGDSALYFCASSVGTGLLGGELFFGEGSRLTVL.

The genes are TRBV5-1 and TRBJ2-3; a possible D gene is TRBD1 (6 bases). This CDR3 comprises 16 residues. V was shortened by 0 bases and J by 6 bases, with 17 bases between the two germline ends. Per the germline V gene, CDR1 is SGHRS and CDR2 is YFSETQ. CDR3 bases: TGCGCCAGCAGCTTGGGGTCGACTACAGGGTCGGATACGCAGTATTTT. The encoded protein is CASSLGSTTGSDTQYF.

The CDR3 bases are TGTGCCAGCAGCTTGGGGCGGGGACTAGCGCGATCTCTCTGGGAGCAGTTCTTC. As protein: CASSLGRGLARSLWEQFF. V and J are TRBV11-2 and TRBJ2-1; 10 nucleotides line up with TRBD2. Looked up from germline, CDR1 is SGHAT and CDR2 is FQNNGV. Trimming took 3 bases from V and 10 from J; bases not matched to a gene: 18. The CDR3 spans 18 residues.

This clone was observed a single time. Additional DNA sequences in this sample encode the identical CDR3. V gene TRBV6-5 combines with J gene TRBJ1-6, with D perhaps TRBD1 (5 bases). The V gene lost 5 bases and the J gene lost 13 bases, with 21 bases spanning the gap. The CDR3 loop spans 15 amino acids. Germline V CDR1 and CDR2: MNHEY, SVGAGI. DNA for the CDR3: TGTGCCAGCAGTCGAACGCAGGGACTTACCTCCCCCCTCCACTTT. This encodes CASSRTQGLTSPLHF.

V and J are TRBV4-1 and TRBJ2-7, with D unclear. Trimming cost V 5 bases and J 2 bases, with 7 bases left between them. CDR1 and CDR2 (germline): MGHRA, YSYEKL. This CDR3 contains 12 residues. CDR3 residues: CASSSYAYEQYF. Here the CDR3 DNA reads TGCGCCAGCAGCTCCTACGCCTACGAGCAGTACTTC.

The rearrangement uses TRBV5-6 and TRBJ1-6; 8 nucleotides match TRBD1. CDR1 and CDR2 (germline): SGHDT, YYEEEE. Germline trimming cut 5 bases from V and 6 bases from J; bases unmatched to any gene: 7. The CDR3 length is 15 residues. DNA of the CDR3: TGTGCCAGCAGGGTTGACAGGGGCCCTAATTCACCCCTCCACTTT. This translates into CASRVDRGPNSPLHF.

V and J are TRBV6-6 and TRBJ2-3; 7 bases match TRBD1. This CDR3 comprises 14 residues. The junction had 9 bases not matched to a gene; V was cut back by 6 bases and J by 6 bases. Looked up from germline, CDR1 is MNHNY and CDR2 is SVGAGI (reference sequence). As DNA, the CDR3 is TGTGCCAGCAGCCAAGACAGGGCGGCCGATACGCAGTATTTT. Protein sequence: CASSQDRAADTQYF.

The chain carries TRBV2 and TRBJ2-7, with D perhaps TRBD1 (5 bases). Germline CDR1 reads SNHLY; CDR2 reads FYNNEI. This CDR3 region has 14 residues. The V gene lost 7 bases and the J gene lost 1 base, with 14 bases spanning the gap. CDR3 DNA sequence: TGTGCCAGCACGGGCCAGGGCCTATCCTACGAGCAGTACTTC. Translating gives CASTGQGLSYEQYF.

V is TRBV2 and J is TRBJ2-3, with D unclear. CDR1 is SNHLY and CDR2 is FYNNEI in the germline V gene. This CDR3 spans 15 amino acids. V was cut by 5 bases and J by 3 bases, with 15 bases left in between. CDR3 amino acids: CASSRTEPVTDTQYF. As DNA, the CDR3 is TGTGCCAGCAGTAGAACAGAGCCCGTGACAGATACGCAGTATTTT. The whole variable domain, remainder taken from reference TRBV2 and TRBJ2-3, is EPEVTQTPSHQVTQMGQEVILRCVPISNHLYFYWYRQILGQKVEFLVSFYNNEISEKSEIFDDQFSVERPDGSNFTLKIRSTKLEDSAMYFCASSRTEPVTDTQYFGPGTRLTVL.

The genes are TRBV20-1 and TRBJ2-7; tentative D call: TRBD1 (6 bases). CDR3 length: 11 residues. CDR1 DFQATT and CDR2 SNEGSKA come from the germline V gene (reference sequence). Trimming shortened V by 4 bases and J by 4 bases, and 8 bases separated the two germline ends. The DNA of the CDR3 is TGCAGTGCTAAACAGGGATACGAGCAGTACTTC. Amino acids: CSAKQGYEQYF.